In this sample, the clone carrying this TCR beta chain turned up a few times. These data come from a study of cytomegalovirus exposure and HLA in healthy donors. Study-level information: Tens of millions of unique TCR sequences came from HLA-typed donors in an early release. Genetic ancestry analysis placed approximately 79% of the 410 or so donors that were genotyped in the Caucasian-associated cluster.

The CDR3 has 15 amino acids. With 0 bases removed from V and 4 bases from J, the gap between germline ends came to 12 bases. Germline assignment: CDR1 SGDLS and CDR2 YYNGEE. The PCR contained 60 Vbeta and 13 Jbeta primers. Method: immunoSEQ multiplex PCR; TCRdb's copy keeps in-frame clones and lacks some. The table has about 130,000 clones, 70% seen once. This clonotype originated in a woman aged 60-75 years in good health and CMV-seropositive. Input material: PBMCs. The rearrangement links TRBV9 to TRBJ2-3; D unresolved. CDR3 sequence: CASSVGSSTADTQYF. The CDR3 nucleotides are TGTGCCAGCAGCGTAGGGAGTAGTACGGCAGATACGCAGTATTTT.